The rows below give T cell receptor beta chains drawn from one sample of a study of Ad26.COV2.S vaccination and SARS-CoV-2 variants. Only in-frame clones appear in the TCRdb table, and some are missing; sequencing was by immunoSEQ multiplex PCR. The data contain hundreds of thousands of clones, more than 75% of them singletons. The specimen was peripheral blood, collected in a trial of Ad26.COV2.S vaccine versus placebo. These receptor sequences come from a person between 18 and 59 years old who received the Ad26.COV2.S COVID-19 vaccine or a placebo. CDR3s include the opening cysteine and the closing phenylalanine or tryptophan. A D gene is named only where the DNA matches it firmly. Clone size is given for some rows only: seen once, a few or many times, or a class if the clone is expanded.

cdr3_length: 15; v_call: TRBV3-1/TRBV3-2; clone_size: once; d_call: TRBD2; j_call: TRBJ2-1; cdr3_nt: TGTGCCAGCAGTCCGGGGACTAGCGGGGTCAATGAGCAGTTCTTC; cdr3_aa: CASSPGTSGVNEQFF
cdr3_length: 13; v_call: TRBV29-1; clone_size: -; d_call: -; j_call: TRBJ1-1; cdr3_nt: TGCAGCGTTGGGGAGCGGCAGAACACTGAAGCTTTCTTT; cdr3_aa: CSVGERQNTEAFF
cdr3_length: 17; v_call: TRBV2; clone_size: -; d_call: -; j_call: TRBJ2-1; cdr3_nt: TGTGCCAGCATCCGAAGGGGAGGCCCGAGCTCCTACAATGAGCAGTTCTTC; cdr3_aa: CASIRRGGPSSYNEQFF
cdr3_length: 14; v_call: TRBV5-8; clone_size: -; d_call: TRBD1; j_call: TRBJ2-7; cdr3_nt: TGTGCCAGCAGCTACAGGGGTTCGTCCTACGAGCAGTACTTC; cdr3_aa: CASSYRGSSYEQYF
cdr3_length: 15; v_call: TRBV7-2; clone_size: -; d_call: -; j_call: TRBJ2-7; cdr3_nt: TGTGCCAGCAGCTTAGTGGGCGGGGACTCCTACGAGCAGTACTTC; cdr3_aa: CASSLVGGDSYEQYF
cdr3_length: 15; v_call: TRBV9; clone_size: -; d_call: TRBD1; j_call: TRBJ1-3; cdr3_nt: TGTGCCAGCAGCATCAGGGGGATAGCTGGAAACACCATATATTTT; cdr3_aa: CASSIRGIAGNTIYF
cdr3_length: 15; v_call: TRBV5-1; clone_size: -; d_call: -; j_call: TRBJ1-1; cdr3_nt: TGCGCCAGCAGCTTGGGGGGACACAGAAACACTGAAGCTTTCTTT; cdr3_aa: CASSLGGHRNTEAFF
cdr3_length: 15; v_call: TRBV6-5; clone_size: -; d_call: TRBD1; j_call: TRBJ1-6; cdr3_nt: TGTGCCAGCAGCCCCGGGACAGGACATAATTCACCCCTCCACTTT; cdr3_aa: CASSPGTGHNSPLHF
cdr3_length: 15; v_call: TRBV4-1; clone_size: -; d_call: TRBD2; j_call: TRBJ2-5; cdr3_nt: TGCGCCAGCAGCCCAGCGGGAGGCTCTCAAGAGACCCAGTACTTC; cdr3_aa: CASSPAGGSQETQYF
cdr3_length: 14; v_call: TRBV24-1; clone_size: -; d_call: -; j_call: TRBJ2-2; cdr3_nt: TGTGCCACCGGGGGGCAGGGAGCGACCGGGGAGCTGTTTTTT; cdr3_aa: CATGGQGATGELFF
cdr3_length: 19; v_call: TRBV15; clone_size: -; d_call: -; j_call: TRBJ2-1; cdr3_nt: TGTGCCACCAGCAGAGATTATCCAGTTTTGGGCGGTACCTACAATGAGCAGTTCTTC; cdr3_aa: CATSRDYPVLGGTYNEQFF
cdr3_length: 14; v_call: TRBV6-6; clone_size: once; d_call: -; j_call: TRBJ1-1; cdr3_nt: TGTGCCAGCAGTTACTCTGGCAGGGTGGGGGAAGCTTTCTTT; cdr3_aa: CASSYSGRVGEAFF
cdr3_length: 15; v_call: TRBV5-1; clone_size: -; d_call: TRBD1; j_call: TRBJ2-7; cdr3_nt: TGCGCCAGCAGCCTATGGGACAGGGGAAGCCACGAGCAGTACTTC; cdr3_aa: CASSLWDRGSHEQYF
cdr3_length: 14; v_call: TRBV6-5; clone_size: few; d_call: -; j_call: TRBJ1-5; cdr3_nt: TGTGCCAGCAGTTACGGGGACACGGGGTGGCCCCAGCATTTT; cdr3_aa: CASSYGDTGWPQHF
cdr3_length: 16; v_call: TRBV4-3; clone_size: -; d_call: -; j_call: TRBJ1-2; cdr3_nt: TGCGCCAGCAGCCAAGATGGGGGCAGGCGGGTTTATGGCTACACCTTC; cdr3_aa: CASSQDGGRRVYGYTF
cdr3_length: 14; v_call: TRBV5-1; clone_size: -; d_call: -; j_call: TRBJ2-5; cdr3_nt: TGCGCCAGCAGCTCCCTCTCCTTGCAAGAGACCCAGTACTTC; cdr3_aa: CASSSLSLQETQYF
cdr3_length: 17; v_call: TRBV4-3; clone_size: -; d_call: -; j_call: TRBJ2-5; cdr3_nt: TGCGCCAGCAGCCAAGGGATAACGGGGGGCAGCGAGGAGACCCAGTACTTC; cdr3_aa: CASSQGITGGSEETQYF
cdr3_length: 12; v_call: TRBV30; clone_size: -; d_call: TRBD1; j_call: TRBJ2-7; cdr3_nt: TGTGCCTGGGACAGGGTAGGGTACGAGCAGTACTTC; cdr3_aa: CAWDRVGYEQYF
cdr3_length: 13; v_call: TRBV10-3; clone_size: once; d_call: -; j_call: TRBJ1-2; cdr3_nt: TGTGCCATCAGTGAGGGGACCCCCTATGGCTACACCTTC; cdr3_aa: CAISEGTPYGYTF
cdr3_length: 15; v_call: TRBV7-8; clone_size: -; d_call: TRBD1; j_call: TRBJ2-1; cdr3_nt: TGTGCCAGCAGCCAGGGACAGGGACCCTACAATGAGCAGTTCTTC; cdr3_aa: CASSQGQGPYNEQFF
cdr3_length: 12; v_call: TRBV6-5; clone_size: -; d_call: TRBD1; j_call: TRBJ1-1; cdr3_nt: TGTGCCAGCAAAGGGGGCGTAGCTGAAGCTTTCTTT; cdr3_aa: CASKGGVAEAFF
cdr3_length: 15; v_call: TRBV5-1; clone_size: -; d_call: -; j_call: TRBJ1-4; cdr3_nt: TGCGCCAGCAGCCTACGGGGGGAAGGTTTTGGAAAACTGTTTTTT; cdr3_aa: CASSLRGEGFGKLFF
cdr3_length: 14; v_call: TRBV11-2; clone_size: -; d_call: -; j_call: TRBJ2-7; cdr3_nt: TGTGCCAGCAGCCCTGGGACGGTGGGCTCCGAGCAGTACTTC; cdr3_aa: CASSPGTVGSEQYF
cdr3_length: 17; v_call: TRBV5-4; clone_size: -; d_call: TRBD2; j_call: TRBJ2-7; cdr3_nt: TGTGCCAGCAGCCCCCCACCGCTAGCGGGGGTAGGTGGCGAGCAGTACTTC; cdr3_aa: CASSPPPLAGVGGEQYF
cdr3_length: 13; v_call: TRBV3-1/TRBV3-2; clone_size: -; d_call: TRBD1; j_call: TRBJ2-7; cdr3_nt: TGTGCCAGCAGCCAACAGGGGGCCTACGAGCAGTACTTC; cdr3_aa: CASSQQGAYEQYF
cdr3_length: 14; v_call: TRBV2; clone_size: -; d_call: TRBD1; j_call: TRBJ1-4; cdr3_nt: TGTGCCAGCAGTGAAGGACAGGGTAATGAAAAACTGTTTTTT; cdr3_aa: CASSEGQGNEKLFF
cdr3_length: 15; v_call: TRBV6-6; clone_size: few; d_call: -; j_call: TRBJ1-2; cdr3_nt: TGTGCCAGCAGTTACCTCAGGACGGGGAACTATGGCTACACCTTC; cdr3_aa: CASSYLRTGNYGYTF